The 32 T cell receptor beta chains reported below all come from one sample, sequenced in a study of vaccination and CD4 T cells after COVID-19. Their specific antigens are unknown. The treatment here: roughly 11-day PBMC culture with coronavirus spike peptide pools or control peptides (ViraFEST assay). The Oncomine TCR Beta short-read assay generated sequence data from the DNA of cultured CD4+ T cells. Using its own MiXCR run on the PCR reads, TCRdb lists one record per CDR3 protein. Among 7,600 or so distinct CDR3 sequences listed, roughly a fifth were seen once. This material consisted of CD4+ T cells from blood, cultured in vitro, taken after SARS-CoV-2 vaccination. The receptors shown here come from a human donor who had recovered from COVID-19.

This clonotype was detected only a few times. The chain recombines TRBV25-1 with TRBJ1-6; possibly TRBD1 for D (5 bases). Trimming stripped 9 bases from V and 14 bases from J, with 14 bases between. This CDR3 region has 11 residues. Looked up from germline, CDR1 is MGHDK and CDR2 is SYGVNS. DNA of the CDR3: TGTGCCAGTCTCCAGGGTTGGACCCTCCACTTT. Protein product: CASLQGWTLHF.

The rearrangement joins TRBV29-1 to TRBJ2-3; D gene ambiguous. V lost 2 bases, J lost 6 bases, and 12 bases lay in between. This CDR3 has 13 amino acids. Germline V gene lookup returns CDR1 SQVTM and CDR2 ANQGSEA. The CDR3 sequence: CSVEKSGPDTQYF. The CDR3 bases are TGCAGCGTTGAAAAGTCTGGCCCGGATACGCAGTATTTT.

By proportion, this clonotype is medium-sized. The chain is built from TRBV20-1 and TRBJ1-5, with D unclear. V shed 6 bases and J shed 0 bases, with 12 bases lying between them. This CDR3 spans 14 amino acids. Germline V gene sequence: CDR1 DFQATT, CDR2 SNEGSKA (reference sequence). The CDR3 loop reads CSASPRFSNQPQHF. In DNA, the CDR3 is TGCAGTGCCTCTCCCCGATTTAGCAATCAGCCCCAGCATTTT.

By share, this clonotype counts as large. CDR3 nucleotides: TGTGCCAGCAGCCTTCCCTACAGGGTTGGCAATCAGCCCCAGCATTTT. It encodes CASSLPYRVGNQPQHF. This sequence joins TRBV28 and TRBJ1-5, with D possibly being TRBD1 (6 bases). V lost 6 bases and J lost 2, with 17 bases in between. The germline CDR1 and CDR2 sequences are MDHEN and SYDVKM. The CDR3 has 16 amino acids.

This rearrangement joins TRBV2 to TRBJ2-1, with D possibly TRBD2 on 6 matching bases. V lost 5 bases to trimming and J lost 4 bases, with 15 bases between them. The length of the CDR3 is 15 residues. CDR1 is SNHLY, CDR2 FYNNEI, per germline. The CDR3 DNA follows: TGTGCCAGCAGTTCAAGCTCCGGGGGTTACAATGAGCAGTTCTTC. Translating it yields CASSSSSGGYNEQFF.

This clonotype turned up a few times. This chain connects TRBV7-2 to TRBJ1-2; D possibly corresponds to TRBD1 (5 bases). CDR3 length equals 14 residues. CDR1 SGHTA and CDR2 FQGNSA come from the germline V gene. Trimming shortened V by 6 bases and J by 4 bases, and 15 bases separated the two germline ends. In DNA, the CDR3 is TGTGCCAGCAGTACCAAAACAGGTTTCTATGGCTACACCTTC. Translation gives CASSTKTGFYGYTF.

In its sample, this clonotype was seen a few times. The CDR3 spells CASKVGFGTGTSEQFF. As DNA, the CDR3 is TGTGCCAGTAAGGTAGGGTTCGGGACAGGGACTTCTGAGCAGTTCTTC. The chain links TRBV19 to TRBJ2-1, with 9 bases fitting TRBD1. Germline trimming cut 7 bases from V and 9 bases from J; bases unmatched to any gene: 16. There are 16 residues in the CDR3. Germline assignment: CDR1 LNHDA and CDR2 SQIVND (reference sequence). Full variable domain (remainder filled in from reference TRBV19 and TRBJ2-1): DGGITQSPKYLFRKEGQNVTLSCEQNLNHDAMYWYRQDPGQGLRLIYYSQIVNDFQKGDIAEGYSVSREKKESFPLTVTSAQKNPTAFYLCASKVGFGTGTSEQFFGPGTRLTVL.

The chain uses TRBV10-3 and TRBJ1-5, with D possibly being TRBD1 (5 bases). Germline lookup yields CDR1 ENHRY and CDR2 SYGVKD. V was pared by 8 bases and J by 1 base, with 9 bases between. The CDR3 runs 13 residues. For the CDR3, the DNA is TGTGCCATCGGGGCCCTGAGCAATCAGCCCCAGCATTTT. Translation gives CAIGALSNQPQHF.

This clonotype showed up just once. With a much larger clone just one base away, this may be a read error. This chain joins TRBV6-4 and TRBJ2-6; D gene uncertain. Germline V CDR1 and CDR2: MRHNA, SNTAGT. V lost 2 bases to trimming and J lost 0 bases, with 5 bases between them. The CDR3 covers 15 residues. CDR3 in amino acids: CASSDRASGANVLTF. The CDR3 DNA reads TGTGCCAGCAGTGACAGGGCCTCTGGGGCCAACGTCCTGACTTTC.

By share of the sample, this clonotype is medium-sized. The chain combines TRBV27 with TRBJ2-7; D is unclear. Trimming pared 5 bases from V and 5 bases from J, leaving 13 bases between. The germline gives CDR1 MNHEY, CDR2 SMNVEV (reference sequence). This CDR3 has 13 amino acids. CDR3 sequence (DNA): TGTGCCAGCAGTCCAAAATGGGTCGACGAGCAGTACTTC. Translated: CASSPKWVDEQYF.

This clonotype is classed as medium-sized (0.01 to 0.1%). The CDR3 loop reads CASSLSTGRDTQYF. The CDR3 DNA is TGTGCCAGCAGTTTATCGACAGGGAGAGATACGCAGTATTTT. The chain is built from TRBV28 and TRBJ2-3; 7 positions agree with TRBD1. Germline CDR1 MDHEN, CDR2 SYDVKM. The CDR3 extends over 14 amino acids. The V segment lost 1 base and the J segment 5 bases; nucleotides outside the gene matches: 3.

This rearrangement joins TRBV7-2 to TRBJ2-3; tentatively, D is TRBD1 (6 bases). The germline V and J ends were trimmed by 5 bases and 11 bases, with 14 bases remaining between them. This CDR3 is 12 amino acids long. In germline, CDR1 is SGHTA, CDR2 FQGNSA. Here the CDR3 reads CASSENRVGQYF. The CDR3 bases are TGTGCCAGCAGCGAGAACAGGGTGGGGCAGTATTTT.

The chain combines TRBV19 with TRBJ1-2, with D possibly TRBD1 on 5 matching bases. Trimming pared 3 bases from V and 1 base from J, leaving 9 bases between. The length of the CDR3 is 14 residues. Per the germline V gene, CDR1 is LNHDA and CDR2 is SQIVND (reference sequence). DNA for the CDR3: TGTGCCAGTAGTATCCGGACATTTAACTATGGCTACACCTTC. It translates to CASSIRTFNYGYTF.

The chain employs TRBV7-2 and TRBJ1-1, with D possibly being TRBD1 (5 bases). This CDR3 spans 15 amino acids. In germline, CDR1 is SGHTA, CDR2 FQGNSA. Trimming removed 0 bases at V and 5 bases at J, with 13 bases between. The CDR3 sequence is CASSLASGLGTEAFF. CDR3 bases: TGTGCCAGCAGCTTAGCTTCAGGGTTAGGAACTGAAGCTTTCTTT. The full variable domain, its missing parts supplied by reference TRBV7-2 and TRBJ1-1, is GAGVSQSPSNKVTEKGKDVELRCDPISGHTALYWYRQSLGQGLEFLIYFQGNSAPDKSGLPSDRFSAERTGGSVSTLTIQRTQQEDSAVYLCASSLASGLGTEAFFGQGTRLTVV.

This clonotype was detected only a few times. The chain employs TRBV20-1 and TRBJ1-1, with D unclear. From germline, CDR1 is DFQATT and CDR2 SNEGSKA (reference sequence). The V end lost 1 base, the J end lost 7 bases, and 7 bases lay between the germline ends. CDR3 length equals 11 residues. The DNA for the CDR3 is TGCAGTGCTAGAGTCACGGTTGAAGCTTTCTTT. The encoded protein is CSARVTVEAFF.

The gene calls are TRBV15 and TRBJ2-1, with 7 bases lining up with TRBD2. Germline V gene data show CDR1 as LNHNV and CDR2 as YYDKDF (reference sequence). Trimming cost V 8 bases and J 0 bases; bases outside gene matches: 10. This CDR3 contains 16 residues. CDR3 region: CATPSKRESSYNEQFF. The CDR3 nucleotides are TGTGCCACCCCAAGTAAGCGGGAAAGCTCCTACAATGAGCAGTTCTTC. The whole variable domain, remainder taken from reference TRBV15 and TRBJ2-1, is DAMVIQNPRYQVTQFGKPVTLSCSQTLNHNVMYWYQQKSSQAPKLLFHYYDKDFNNEADTPDNFQSRRPNTSFCFLDIRSPGLGDTAMYLCATPSKRESSYNEQFFGPGTRLTVL.

The gene calls are TRBV7-2 and TRBJ1-1; 11 bases align to TRBD1. CDR3 length equals 13 residues. The germline V gene has CDR1 SGHTA and CDR2 FQGNSA. Losses at the gene ends were 4 bases for V and 7 bases for J; bases not matched to a gene: 2. CDR3 protein: CASSSGQGGEAFF. The DNA of the CDR3 is TGTGCCAGCAGCTCGGGACAGGGGGGTGAAGCTTTCTTT.

This clonotype came up a few times. V is TRBV28 and J is TRBJ2-7; D gene ambiguous. V was clipped by 10 bases and J by 1 base, with 14 bases between them. CDR1 and CDR2 from the germline V gene are MDHEN and SYDVKM. The CDR3 has 13 amino acids. CDR3 sequence: CATRNRLSYEQYF. The CDR3 bases are TGTGCCACCAGAAACAGATTGTCCTACGAGCAGTACTTC.

The rearrangement uses TRBV10-2 and TRBJ2-3; TRBD2 is a possible D gene (7 bases). Germline CDR1 and CDR2: WSHSY and SAAADI. V was trimmed by 7 bases and J by 6 bases, leaving 14 bases between them. The CDR3 has 13 residues. In DNA form, the CDR3 reads TGCGCCAGCATGAGGGGGGGCGCGGATACGCAGTATTTT. This sequence encodes CASMRGGADTQYF.

CDR3 region: CASSYSSGANVLTF. CDR3 DNA: TGTGCCAGCAGTTATAGCTCTGGGGCCAACGTCCTGACTTTC. The genes are TRBV6-2 or TRBV6-3 and TRBJ2-6; D gene unclear. CDR3 size: 14 residues. V was shortened by 3 bases and J by 0 bases, with 3 bases between the two germline ends. Germline CDR1 and CDR2: MNHEY and SVGEGT.

By sample share, this clonotype is medium-sized. The V and J genes are TRBV20-1 and TRBJ2-1; 15 nucleotides agree with TRBD2. V trimming: 4 bases; J trimming: 3 bases; junction bases outside the gene matches: 4. Per the germline V gene, CDR1 is DFQATT and CDR2 is SNEGSKA (reference sequence). CDR3 length equals 16 residues. CDR3 loop: CSATGTSGGYYNEQFF. The CDR3 region has the DNA TGCAGTGCTACCGGGACTAGCGGGGGGTACTACAATGAGCAGTTCTTC.

This clonotype has a handful of counts. V usage is TRBV2 and J usage is TRBJ2-5; no definite D call. V was shortened by 6 bases and J by 0 bases, with 14 bases between the two germline ends. CDR1 is SNHLY and CDR2 is FYNNEI in the germline V gene. This CDR3 is built from 15 residues. CDR3 residues: CASSPRGDYQETQYF. The DNA of the CDR3 is TGTGCCAGCAGCCCCCGTGGGGATTACCAAGAGACCCAGTACTTC.

The sample holds a few counts of this clonotype. J is TRBJ2-1 and V is TRBV7-2; 11 bases are a match to TRBD1. The CDR3 contains 14 residues. The V gene end was trimmed by 4 bases and the J gene end by 6 bases; junction bases not matched to a gene: 2. Germline CDR1 and CDR2: SGHTA and FQGNSA. CDR3 coding DNA: TGTGCCAGCAGCTGGGACAGGGGGGCCAATGAGCAGTTCTTC. This sequence encodes CASSWDRGANEQFF.

CDR3 sequence reads: CASSPNSGGRGETQYF. The CDR3 coding sequence is TGTGCCAGCTCACCAAACTCCGGGGGGCGCGGTGAGACCCAGTACTTC. V gene TRBV18 combines with J gene TRBJ2-5; the D gene is possibly TRBD2 (7 bases). V was cut by 2 bases and J by 5 bases, with 18 bases left in between. Germline V gene sequence: CDR1 KGHSH, CDR2 LQKENI. The CDR3 loop spans 16 amino acids.

The V call is TRBV11-3, the J call TRBJ2-7, with 7 bases identical to TRBD1. Unmatched junction bases numbered 5, after V lost 3 bases and J lost 6 bases. Germline V lookup: CDR1 SGHNT, CDR2 YENEEA. CDR3 size: 13 residues. In DNA, the CDR3 is TGTGCCAGCAGCTTGCACCGGGACAGCGAGCAGTACTTC. This codes for CASSLHRDSEQYF.

This clonotype is deemed medium-sized. V gene TRBV20-1 combines with J gene TRBJ1-2; D gene ambiguous. Germline values: CDR1 DFQATT, CDR2 SNEGSKA (reference sequence). This CDR3 region has 16 residues. Trimming removed 3 bases at V and 2 bases at J, with 19 bases between. The CDR3 nucleotides read TGCAGTGCTAGTGTACCGGGGAAGGAGCCGAACTATGGCTACACCTTC. Its protein product is CSASVPGKEPNYGYTF.

This clonotype has ten or more counts. CDR3 coding DNA: TGTGCCAGCAGTTACTCGGGCGGGACAGGTGTTACGACCTACGAGCAGTACTTC. It yields the protein CASSYSGGTGVTTYEQYF. The rearrangement joins TRBV6-5 to TRBJ2-7, with TRBD1 identical over 8 bases. V lost 0 bases and J lost 2; bases outside the gene matches: 12. The CDR3 is made up of 18 amino acids. The V gene's germline CDR1 is MNHEY and CDR2 SVGAGI.

The chain uses TRBV5-1 and TRBJ2-7; maybe TRBD2 (6 bases). CDR3 size: 14 residues. Trimming removed 4 bases at V and 4 bases at J, with 15 bases between. The germline V gene encodes CDR1 SGHRS and CDR2 YFSETQ. The CDR3 bases are TGCGCCAGCAGCCGGGAGCCCGCAGCATACGAGCAGTACTTC. This gives the protein CASSREPAAYEQYF.

This rearrangement joins TRBV6-1 to TRBJ1-6; D is possibly TRBD1 (5 bases). Germline-derived CDR1 and CDR2 are MNHNS and SASEGT. The CDR3 is 15 residues long. V lost 7 bases to trimming and J lost 7 bases, with 17 bases between them. The CDR3 coding sequence is TGTGCCAGCAATTTGGGGGAAGGGTGGAATTCACCCCTCCACTTT. It yields the protein CASNLGEGWNSPLHF.

The CDR3 protein is CASSAQGLEGYEQYF. The CDR3 bases are TGTGCCAGCAGTGCTCAAGGACTTGAAGGGTACGAGCAGTACTTC. The J gene is TRBJ2-7, the V gene TRBV2; possibly TRBD2 for D (5 bases). CDR3 length equals 15 residues. Trimming left V 4 bases short and J 4 bases short, with 17 bases between. Germline V gene lookup returns CDR1 SNHLY and CDR2 FYNNEI.

Judged by abundance, this clonotype is medium-sized. J is TRBJ2-7 and V is TRBV20-1; no clear D gene. The CDR3 runs to 14 residues. Germline CDR1 is DFQATT and CDR2 is SNEGSKA (reference sequence). The V gene lost 3 bases and the J gene lost 2 bases, with 14 bases spanning the gap. In DNA form, the CDR3 reads TGCAGTGCTAGCCGGGCAGGCCTTCCCTACGAGCAGTACTTC. Amino acids: CSASRAGLPYEQYF.

The chain carries TRBV27 and TRBJ2-3; 14 positions agree with TRBD2. CDR1 is MNHEY and CDR2 is SMNVEV in the germline V gene (reference sequence). This CDR3 spans 17 amino acids. J lost 5 bases, V lost 2 bases, and 6 bases had no gene match. This chain's CDR3 is CASSLRLAGGPGDTQYF. CDR3 coding DNA: TGTGCCAGCAGTTTAAGACTAGCGGGAGGGCCAGGAGATACGCAGTATTTT.